A single sample gave rise to the 10 T cell receptor beta chains below, sequenced in a study of blood T cells in healthy people across ages. Then a second PCR, running roughly 7 to 11 cycles, was carried out with a sample-barcoded 5' primer and a J-beta primer mix. TCRdb called the 5' RACE reads again in MiXCR, with one record for every CDR3 protein. The data contain around 1,900,000 distinct CDR3 sequences, 30% to 40% of them seen just once; the ten biggest clones take up 20% to 25%. The specimen was blood. The receptors here all came from a human donor in good health.

This clonotype was observed a few times. CDR3 DNA sequence: TGTGCCAGCAGTGAACAGGGGGGCGGTCAGCCCCAGCATTTT. It translates to CASSEQGGGQPQHF. V is TRBV2 and J is TRBJ1-5; 7 bases line up with TRBD1. From germline, CDR1 is SNHLY and CDR2 FYNNEI. The trim removed 2 bases at V and 6 bases at J, leaving 4 bases unmatched. CDR3 length: 14 residues. The full variable domain, rest sourced from reference TRBV2 and TRBJ1-5, is EPEVTQTPSHQVTQMGQEVILRCVPISNHLYFYWYRQILGQKVEFLVSFYNNEISEKSEIFDDQFSVERPDGSNFTLKIRSTKLEDSAMYFCASSEQGGGQPQHFGDGTRLSIL.

The V call is TRBV18, the J call TRBJ2-2; D is possibly TRBD1 or TRBD2 (5 bases each). The length of the CDR3 is 15 residues. CDR1 KGHSH and CDR2 LQKENI come from the germline V gene. Trimming shortened V by 0 bases and J by 0 bases, and 5 bases separated the two germline ends. The CDR3 nucleotides read TGTGCCAGCTCACCACCGGGGGCGAACACCGGGGAGCTGTTTTTT. Its translation: CASSPPGANTGELFF.

This clonotype has a handful of counts. The chain's CDR3 is CASTTGDQIVNEQFF. Here the CDR3 DNA reads TGTGCCAGTACTACAGGAGACCAAATTGTCAATGAGCAGTTCTTC. The chain carries TRBV19 and TRBJ2-1; possibly TRBD1 for D (5 bases). Trimming stripped 7 bases from V and 6 bases from J, with 19 bases between. CDR1 is LNHDA, CDR2 SQIVND, per germline (reference sequence). CDR3 length equals 15 residues.

This clonotype turned up a few times. This rearrangement joins TRBV7-9 to TRBJ2-1, with TRBD2 matching 11 bases. From germline, CDR1 is SEHNR and CDR2 FQNEAQ (reference sequence). Unmatched junction bases numbered 7, after V lost 4 bases and J lost 8 bases. The CDR3 has 15 residues. The CDR3 protein is CASSSLLAGGDEQFF. CDR3 coding DNA: TGTGCCAGCAGCTCTCTTCTAGCGGGGGGAGATGAGCAGTTCTTC. The full variable domain, with the rest looked up from reference TRBV7-9 and TRBJ2-1, is DTGVSQNPRHKITKRGQNVTFRCDPISEHNRLYWYRQTLGQGPEFLTYFQNEAQLEKSRLLSDRFSAERPKGSFSTLEIQRTEQGDSAMYLCASSSLLAGGDEQFFGPGTRLTVL.

Only a few counts were recorded for this clonotype. The chain uses TRBV7-8 and TRBJ2-7, with a tentative D call TRBD1 (6 bases). Germline V gene data show CDR1 as SGHVS and CDR2 as FQNEAQ. The CDR3 length is 13 residues. The ends were cut back, 5 bases at V and 4 bases at J, with 12 bases in the middle. The CDR3 loop is CASSHRVVYEQYF. Here the CDR3 DNA reads TGTGCCAGCAGCCACAGGGTAGTGTACGAGCAGTACTTC.

This clonotype was detected many times. The rearrangement uses TRBV12-3 or TRBV12-4 and TRBJ1-5; 8 nucleotides match TRBD1. The CDR3 length is 15 residues. The junction had 5 bases not matched to a gene; V was cut back by 5 bases and J by 2 bases. The CDR3 region has the DNA TGTGCCAGCAGTCTCGGACAGGGTGGCAATCAGCCCCAGCATTTT. Protein sequence: CASSLGQGGNQPQHF.

With regard to this clonotype: Compared with germline, one end of the junction differs, possibly owing to a read error. The chain has TRBV12-3 or TRBV12-4 and TRBJ2-5; perhaps TRBD1 as D (7 bases). The CDR3 contains 15 residues. The CDR3 loop is CASSLGQGGQETRYF. Written as DNA, the CDR3 is TGTGCCAGCAGTTTGGGTCAGGGGGGTCAAGAGACCCGGTACTTC.

The rearrangement uses TRBV20-1 and TRBJ2-7; D perhaps matches TRBD1 (6 bases). V lost 1 base and J lost 1, with 11 bases in between. The germline V gene has CDR1 DFQATT and CDR2 SNEGSKA (reference sequence). The CDR3 length is 14 residues. DNA of the CDR3: TGCAGTGCTAGAGCACGGGACAAATCCTACGAGCAGTACTTC. Protein product: CSARARDKSYEQYF.

J is TRBJ2-3 and V is TRBV18; D ambiguous. The CDR3 consists of 16 residues. Trimming pared 6 bases from V and 2 bases from J, leaving 18 bases between. CDR1 and CDR2 from the germline V gene are KGHSH and LQKENI. For the CDR3, the DNA is TGTGCCAGCTCCCTCGATCAACTGGTGGACACAGATACGCAGTATTTT. Encoded protein: CASSLDQLVDTDTQYF.

This clonotype was observed a few times. The gene calls are TRBV5-1 and TRBJ2-1; D gene uncertain. The V gene's germline CDR1 is SGHRS and CDR2 YFSETQ. V gave up 0 bases and J gave up 7 bases, with 11 bases separating them. CDR3 size: 14 residues. The CDR3 region is CASSLVHRQNEQFF. The CDR3 DNA reads as TGCGCCAGCAGCTTGGTCCACCGTCAAAATGAGCAGTTCTTC.